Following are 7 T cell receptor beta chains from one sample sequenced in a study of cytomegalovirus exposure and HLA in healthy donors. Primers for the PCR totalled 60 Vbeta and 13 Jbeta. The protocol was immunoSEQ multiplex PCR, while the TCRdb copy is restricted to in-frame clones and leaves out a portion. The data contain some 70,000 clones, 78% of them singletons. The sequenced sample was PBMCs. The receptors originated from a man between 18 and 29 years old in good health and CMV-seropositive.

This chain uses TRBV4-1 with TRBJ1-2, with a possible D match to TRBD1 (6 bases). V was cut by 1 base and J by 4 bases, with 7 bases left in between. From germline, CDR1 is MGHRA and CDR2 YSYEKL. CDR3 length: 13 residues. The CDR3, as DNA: TGCGCCAGCAGCCAAGGACAGGTCTATGGCTACACCTTC. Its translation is CASSQGQVYGYTF.

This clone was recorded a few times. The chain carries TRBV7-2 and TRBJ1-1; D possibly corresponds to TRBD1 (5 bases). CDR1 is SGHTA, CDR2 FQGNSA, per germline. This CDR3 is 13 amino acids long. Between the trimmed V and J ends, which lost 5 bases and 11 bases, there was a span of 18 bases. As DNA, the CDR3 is TGTGCCAGCAGCCCGCAGGGTGAGGTTTCGGCTTTCTTT. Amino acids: CASSPQGEVSAFF.

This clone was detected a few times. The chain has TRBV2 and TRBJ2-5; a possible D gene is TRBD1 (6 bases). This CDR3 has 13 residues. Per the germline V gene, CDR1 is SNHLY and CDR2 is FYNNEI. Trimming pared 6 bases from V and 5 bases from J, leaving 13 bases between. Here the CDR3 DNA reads TGTGCCAGCAGCCAGAGAACAGGGGAGACCCAGTACTTC. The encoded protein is CASSQRTGETQYF.

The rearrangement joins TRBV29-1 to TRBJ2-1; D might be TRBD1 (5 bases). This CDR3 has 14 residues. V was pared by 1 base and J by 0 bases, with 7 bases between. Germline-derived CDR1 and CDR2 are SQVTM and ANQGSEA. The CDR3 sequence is CSVEGDSSYNEQFF. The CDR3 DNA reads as TGCAGCGTTGAAGGTGACAGCTCCTACAATGAGCAGTTCTTC.

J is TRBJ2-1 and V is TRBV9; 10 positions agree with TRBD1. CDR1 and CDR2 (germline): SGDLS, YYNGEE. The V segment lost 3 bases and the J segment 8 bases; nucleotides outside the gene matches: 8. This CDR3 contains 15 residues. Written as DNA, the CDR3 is TGTGCCAGCAGCGCCCGACAGGGGGCCTTCGATGAGCAGTTCTTC. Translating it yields CASSARQGAFDEQFF.

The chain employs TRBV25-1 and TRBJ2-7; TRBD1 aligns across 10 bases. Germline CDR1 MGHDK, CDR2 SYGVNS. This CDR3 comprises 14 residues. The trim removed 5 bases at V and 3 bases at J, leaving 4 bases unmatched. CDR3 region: CASSWDRGGYEQYF. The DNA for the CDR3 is TGTGCCAGCAGTTGGGACAGGGGAGGCTACGAGCAGTACTTC.

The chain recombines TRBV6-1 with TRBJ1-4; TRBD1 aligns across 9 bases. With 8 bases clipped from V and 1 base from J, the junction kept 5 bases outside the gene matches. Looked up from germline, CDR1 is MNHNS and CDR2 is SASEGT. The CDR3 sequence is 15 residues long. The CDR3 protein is CASGQGSGTNEKLFF. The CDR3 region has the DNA TGTGCCAGCGGACAGGGGTCGGGAACTAATGAAAAACTGTTTTTT.